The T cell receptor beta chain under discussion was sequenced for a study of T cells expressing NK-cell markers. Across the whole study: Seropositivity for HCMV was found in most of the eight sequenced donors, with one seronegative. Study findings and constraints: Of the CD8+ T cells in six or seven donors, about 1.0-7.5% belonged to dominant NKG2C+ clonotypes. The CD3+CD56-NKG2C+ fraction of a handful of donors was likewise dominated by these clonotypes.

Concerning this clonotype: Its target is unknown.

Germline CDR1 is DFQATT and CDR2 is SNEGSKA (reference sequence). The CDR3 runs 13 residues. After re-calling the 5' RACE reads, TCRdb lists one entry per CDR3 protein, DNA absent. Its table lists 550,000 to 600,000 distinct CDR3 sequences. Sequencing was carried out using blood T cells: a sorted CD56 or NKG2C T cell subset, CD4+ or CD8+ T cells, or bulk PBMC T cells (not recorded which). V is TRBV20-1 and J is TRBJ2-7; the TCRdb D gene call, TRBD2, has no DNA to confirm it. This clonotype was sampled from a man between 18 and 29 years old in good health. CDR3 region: CSAITTGPYEQYF.